The TCR beta chain described here comes from a study of neoadjuvant anti-PD-1 for oral cavity cancer. Germline lookup yields CDR1 MNHNS and CDR2 SASEGT. This CDR3 region has 11 residues. With 5 bases removed from V and 3 bases from J, the gap between germline ends came to 3 bases. Clones were read by immunoSEQ multiplex PCR, and TCRdb kept only the in-frame ones, dropping some. The table lists around 81,000 clones, about 84% of them singletons. Source: PBMCs, taken before nivolumab (anti-PD-1) treatment. The V and J genes are TRBV6-1 and TRBJ2-3, with unresolved D. The TCR sequence derives from a person aged 35-79 years with oral cavity squamous cell carcinoma. CDR3 bases: TGTGCCAGCAGTAGAACAGATACGCAGTATTTT. It is translated as CASSRTDTQYF.